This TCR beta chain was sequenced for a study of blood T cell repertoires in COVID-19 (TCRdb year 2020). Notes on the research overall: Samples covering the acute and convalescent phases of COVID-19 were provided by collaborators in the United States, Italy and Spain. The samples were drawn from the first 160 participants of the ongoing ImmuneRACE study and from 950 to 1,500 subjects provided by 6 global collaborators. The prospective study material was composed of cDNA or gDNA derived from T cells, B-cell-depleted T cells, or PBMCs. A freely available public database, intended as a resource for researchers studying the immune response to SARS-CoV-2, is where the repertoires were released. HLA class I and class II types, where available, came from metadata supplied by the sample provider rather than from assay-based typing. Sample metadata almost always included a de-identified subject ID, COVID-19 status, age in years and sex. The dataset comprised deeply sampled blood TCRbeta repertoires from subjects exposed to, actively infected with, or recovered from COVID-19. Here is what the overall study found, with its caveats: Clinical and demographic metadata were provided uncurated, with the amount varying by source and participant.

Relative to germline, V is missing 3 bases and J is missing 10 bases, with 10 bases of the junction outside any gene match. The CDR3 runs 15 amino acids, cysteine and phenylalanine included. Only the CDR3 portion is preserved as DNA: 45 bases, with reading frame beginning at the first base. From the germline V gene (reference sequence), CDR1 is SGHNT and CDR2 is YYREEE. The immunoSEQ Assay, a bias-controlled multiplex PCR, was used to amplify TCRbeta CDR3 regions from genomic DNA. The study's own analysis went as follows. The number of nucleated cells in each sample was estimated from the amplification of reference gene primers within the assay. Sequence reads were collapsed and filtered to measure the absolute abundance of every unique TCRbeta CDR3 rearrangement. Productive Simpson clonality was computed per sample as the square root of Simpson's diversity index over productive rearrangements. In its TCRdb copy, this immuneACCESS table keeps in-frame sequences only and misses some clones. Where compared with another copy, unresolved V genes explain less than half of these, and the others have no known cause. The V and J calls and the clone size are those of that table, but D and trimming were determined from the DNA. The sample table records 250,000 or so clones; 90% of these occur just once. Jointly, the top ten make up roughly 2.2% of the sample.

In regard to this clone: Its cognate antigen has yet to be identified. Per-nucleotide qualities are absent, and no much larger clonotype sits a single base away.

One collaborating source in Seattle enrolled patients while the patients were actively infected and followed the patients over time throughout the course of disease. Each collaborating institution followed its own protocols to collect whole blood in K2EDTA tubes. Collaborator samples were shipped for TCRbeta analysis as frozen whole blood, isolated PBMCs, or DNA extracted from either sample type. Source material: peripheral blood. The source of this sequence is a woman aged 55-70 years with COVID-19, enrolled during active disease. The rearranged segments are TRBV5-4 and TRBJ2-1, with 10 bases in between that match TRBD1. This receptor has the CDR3 CASSYDRGQLTEQFF. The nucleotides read TGTGCCAGCAGCTACGACAGGGGGCAGTTGACAGAGCAGTTCTTC.